This TCR beta chain was sequenced for a study of cytomegalovirus exposure and HLA in healthy donors. Study results and limitations: In a later analysis, compared with equally common non-associated chains, HLA-associated beta chains were more expanded.

The study ran its PCR with 60 Vbeta and 13 Jbeta primers. Produced via immunoSEQ multiplex PCR; TCRdb's table is partial and in-frame only. The sample lists about 170,000 clones, about 75% occurring once. To note about this clone: Its specificity is unknown.

Germline V lookup: CDR1 GTSNPN, CDR2 SVGIG (reference sequence). V lost 0 bases to trimming and J lost 4 bases, with 9 bases between them. This CDR3 spans 14 amino acids. The clonotype was recovered from a female donor in good health and CMV-seronegative. V gene TRBV30 combines with J gene TRBJ2-2; tentatively, D is TRBD1 (5 bases). Sequenced: PBMCs. In DNA, the CDR3 is TGTGCCTGGAGTGTAGGACAATTCACCGGGGAGCTGTTTTTT. Protein sequence: CAWSVGQFTGELFF.